The sequence of this TCR beta chain was determined in a study of blood T cell repertoires in COVID-19. Study context: The cDNA or gDNA used as material had been derived from T cells, B-cell-depleted T cells, or PBMCs.

In terms of age and location, participants ranged from roughly 18 to 95 years and lived in about 25 US areas. V dropped 1 base and J dropped 5 bases, with 5 bases sitting between them. CDR3 size: 12 residues. The germline V gene has CDR1 SGHTA and CDR2 FQGNSA. Profiling relied on immunoSEQ multiplex PCR, and the TCRdb table lists in-frame clones only, not all of them. This sample has more than 250,000 clones; around nine tenths occur once, and the top ten carry about 5.7%. This clone was picked up a small number of times. V is TRBV7-2 and J is TRBJ1-2; possibly TRBD1 for D (5 bases). The sample taken for sequencing was PBMCs or T cells enriched from blood (not recorded which). This sequence originates from a woman in her thirties or forties who had recovered from COVID-19. For the CDR3, the DNA is TGTGCCAGCAGCTTAGAGGGGTATGGCTACACCTTC. Encoded protein: CASSLEGYGYTF.